The sequence of this T cell receptor (beta chain) was determined in a study of cytomegalovirus exposure and HLA in healthy donors. Clones were sequenced by immunoSEQ multiplex PCR, and TCRdb holds only the in-frame ones, with some missing. The table has fewer than 250,000 clones, over 80% seen once. Germline values: CDR1 SGHTA, CDR2 FQGNSA. The CDR3 is 14 residues long. This receptor was taken from a woman in her late teens or twenties in good health and CMV-seronegative. Sample: PBMCs. The chain joins TRBV7-2 to TRBJ2-5; D is possibly TRBD2 (7 bases). The J call may not be correct, given that the DNA end is closer to TRBJ2-7. DNA for the CDR3: TGTGCCAGCAGCTTTGGGGGGGGGCCATACGAGCAGTACTTC. Its translation: CASSFGGGPYEQYF.